Described below is a single T cell receptor (beta chain) sequence and its context. The data are from a study of blood T cell repertoires in COVID-19. Study in general: COVID-19 samples from acute and convalescent phases originated in the United States, Italy and Spain. PBMCs, B-cell-depleted T cells, or T cells were the source of the cDNA or gDNA that made up the material.

Authors' data handling: Estimates of nucleated cell counts were drawn from the amplification of reference gene primers. Only in-frame clones appear in the TCRdb table, and some are missing; sequencing was by immunoSEQ multiplex PCR. V, J and clone size derive from that table, while D and trimming were established from the DNA sequence. The table shows about 73,000 clones, with 75% to 95% occurring only once. The TCR sequence derives from a woman aged 18 to 35 with acute or convalescent COVID-19. The specimen sequenced was peripheral blood.

For the CDR3, the DNA is TGTGCCAGTAGTATCGGGGGGGTACTGAACACTGAAGCTTTCTTT. Amino acid sequence: CASSIGGVLNTEAFF. The chain employs TRBV19 and TRBJ1-1; D perhaps matches TRBD1 (5 bases). The CDR3 is made up of 15 amino acids. Trimming removed 3 bases at V and 0 bases at J, with 11 bases between. Per germline, CDR1 LNHDA and CDR2 SQIVND (reference sequence).